What follows is one T cell receptor (beta chain) and its context. The antigen is unknown. This entry comes from a study of cytomegalovirus exposure and HLA in healthy donors. Study-level findings and limits: Roughly uniform depth of sequencing across donors was assumed in presence/absence analyses.

Researchers ran the PCR with 60 Vbeta and 13 Jbeta primers. Sequencing used immunoSEQ multiplex PCR; TCRdb keeps in-frame clones, though not all of them. The sample carries around 200,000 clones, approximately 83% recorded once. The V gene's germline CDR1 is SGDLS and CDR2 YYNGEE. This CDR3 is built from 18 residues. With V trimmed by 3 bases and J by 0 bases, 7 bases remained unmatched. Sequenced input: PBMCs. This chain connects TRBV9 to TRBJ1-3; TRBD1 agrees at 12 bases. This clonotype was sampled from a girl aged 10-17 years in good health and CMV-seronegative. The CDR3 is CASSDRDRGLGSGNTIYF. DNA of the CDR3: TGTGCCAGCAGCGACCGGGACAGGGGGCTCGGCTCTGGAAACACCATATATTTT.